The sequence of this T cell receptor (beta chain) was determined in a study of T-cell memory formation after mild COVID-19. Study-wide points: The study detected some responding clones in pre-infection memory, suggesting cross-reactive memory joined. Contracting clones from day 15 to 85 showed balanced CD4/CD8; later expanders favored CD4+.

The CDR3 covers 13 residues. V dropped 5 bases and J dropped 6 bases, with 13 bases sitting between them. The germline V gene has CDR1 SEHNR and CDR2 FQNEAQ (reference sequence). This clonotype came up a few times. The antigen remains undetermined. Using its own MiXCR run on the 5' RACE reads, TCRdb lists one record per CDR3 protein. The sample includes approximately 250,000 distinct CDR3 sequences, 16% seen only once; the top ten take 20% to 25%. Sequenced: PBMCs or a T cell subset sorted from them (not recorded which). This clonotype was obtained from a man aged 18 to 35 who had mild COVID-19 (a few samples of this study predate the infection). Cell type and time point are not known. This chain connects TRBV7-9 to TRBJ1-2; D unresolved. The CDR3 DNA reads as TGTGCCAGCAGCCGGTCGCAAGGGAATGGCTACACCTTC. It encodes CASSRSQGNGYTF. The whole variable domain, filled in from reference TRBV7-9 and TRBJ1-2, reads DTGVSQNPRHKITKRGQNVTFRCDPISEHNRLYWYRQTLGQGPEFLTYFQNEAQLEKSRLLSDRFSAERPKGSFSTLEIQRTEQGDSAMYLCASSRSQGNGYTFGSGTRLTVV.